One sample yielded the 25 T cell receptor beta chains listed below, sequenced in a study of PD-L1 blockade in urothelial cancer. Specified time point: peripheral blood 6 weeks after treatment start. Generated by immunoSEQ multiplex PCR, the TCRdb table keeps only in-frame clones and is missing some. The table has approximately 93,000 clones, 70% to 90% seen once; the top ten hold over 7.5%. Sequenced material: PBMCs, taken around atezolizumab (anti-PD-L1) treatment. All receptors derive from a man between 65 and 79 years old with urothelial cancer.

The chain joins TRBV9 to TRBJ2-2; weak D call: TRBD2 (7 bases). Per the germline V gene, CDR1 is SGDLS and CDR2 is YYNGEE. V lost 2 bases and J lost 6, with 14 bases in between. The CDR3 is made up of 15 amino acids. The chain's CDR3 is CASSVGGGVAGELFF. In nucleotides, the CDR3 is TGTGCCAGCAGCGTCGGAGGGGGGGTAGCCGGGGAGCTGTTTTTT.

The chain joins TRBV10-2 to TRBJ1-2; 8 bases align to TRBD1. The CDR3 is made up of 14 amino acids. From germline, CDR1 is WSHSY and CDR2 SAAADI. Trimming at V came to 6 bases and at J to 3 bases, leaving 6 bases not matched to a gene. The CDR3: CASRQAGGDYGYTF. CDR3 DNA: TGCGCCAGCAGGCAGGCAGGGGGCGACTATGGCTACACCTTC.

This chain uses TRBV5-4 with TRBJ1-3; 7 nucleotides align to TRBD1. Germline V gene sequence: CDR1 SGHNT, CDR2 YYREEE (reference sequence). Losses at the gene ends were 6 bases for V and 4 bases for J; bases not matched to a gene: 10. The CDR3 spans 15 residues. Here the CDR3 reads CASTDRASTGNTIYF. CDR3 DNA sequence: TGTGCCAGCACCGACAGGGCGTCGACGGGAAACACCATATATTTT.

The CDR3 loop reads CASSLVGTNHGNTIYF. The DNA of the CDR3 is TGTGCCAGCAGCTTGGTGGGGACTAACCATGGAAACACCATATATTTT. The rearrangement joins TRBV5-7 to TRBJ1-3; TRBD1 is a possible D gene (5 bases). TRBV5-7 belongs to the ORF category, with a function that is uncertain. Between the trimmed V and J ends, which lost 0 bases and 3 bases, there was a span of 13 bases. CDR3 size: 16 residues.

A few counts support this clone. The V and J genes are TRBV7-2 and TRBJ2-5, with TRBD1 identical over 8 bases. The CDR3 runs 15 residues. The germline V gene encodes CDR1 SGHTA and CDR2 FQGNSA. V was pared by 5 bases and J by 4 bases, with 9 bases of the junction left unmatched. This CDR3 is CASSPRDRWGETQYF. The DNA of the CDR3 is TGTGCCAGCAGCCCCCGGGACAGGTGGGGAGAGACCCAGTACTTC.

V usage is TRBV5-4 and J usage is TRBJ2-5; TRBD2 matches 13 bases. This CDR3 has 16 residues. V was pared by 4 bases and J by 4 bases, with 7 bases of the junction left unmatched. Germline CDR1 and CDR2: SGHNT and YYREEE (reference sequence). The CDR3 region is CASSNGLAGEGETQYF. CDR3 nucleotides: TGTGCCAGCAGCAACGGACTAGCGGGAGAAGGAGAGACCCAGTACTTC.

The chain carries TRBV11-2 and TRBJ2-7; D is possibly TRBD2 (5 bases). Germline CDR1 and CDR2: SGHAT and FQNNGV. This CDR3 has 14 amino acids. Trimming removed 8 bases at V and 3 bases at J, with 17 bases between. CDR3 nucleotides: TGTGCCAGCCGCGTCAGCGAGGGAAACTACGAGCAGTACTTC. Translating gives CASRVSEGNYEQYF.

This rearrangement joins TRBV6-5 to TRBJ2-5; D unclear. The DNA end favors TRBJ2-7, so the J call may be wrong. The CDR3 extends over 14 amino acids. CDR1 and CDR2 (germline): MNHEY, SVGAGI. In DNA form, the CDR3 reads TGTGCCAGCAGTTACTCAGAGAGCTCCTACGAGCAGTACTTC. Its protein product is CASSYSESSYEQYF.

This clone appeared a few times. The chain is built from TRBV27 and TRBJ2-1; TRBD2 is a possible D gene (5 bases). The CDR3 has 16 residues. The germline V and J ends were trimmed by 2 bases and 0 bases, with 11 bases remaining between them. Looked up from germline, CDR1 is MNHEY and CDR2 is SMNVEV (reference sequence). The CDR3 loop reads CASSLRPGSSYNEQFF. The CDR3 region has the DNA TGTGCCAGCAGTTTACGGCCGGGAAGCTCCTACAATGAGCAGTTCTTC.

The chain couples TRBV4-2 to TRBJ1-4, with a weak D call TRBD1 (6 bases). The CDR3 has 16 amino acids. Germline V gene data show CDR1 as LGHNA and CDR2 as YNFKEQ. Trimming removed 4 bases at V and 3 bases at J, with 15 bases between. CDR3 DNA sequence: TGTGCCAGCAGCCCACAGGGTAAAGAGGCTAATGAAAAACTGTTTTTT. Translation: CASSPQGKEANEKLFF.

CDR3 residues: CASGLGRGSETGELFF. For the CDR3, the DNA is TGTGCTAGTGGTTTGGGCAGGGGGTCGGAGACCGGGGAGCTGTTTTTT. The V call is TRBV12-5, the J call TRBJ2-2, with TRBD1 matching 7 bases. Germline CDR1 reads LGHNT; CDR2 reads FRNRAP. Trimming cost V 1 base and J 5 bases; bases outside gene matches: 7. The CDR3 covers 16 residues.

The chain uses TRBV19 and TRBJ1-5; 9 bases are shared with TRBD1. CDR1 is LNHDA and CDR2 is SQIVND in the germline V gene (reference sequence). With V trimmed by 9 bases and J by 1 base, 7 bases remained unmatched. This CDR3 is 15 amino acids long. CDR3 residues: CASGQGMGSNQPQHF. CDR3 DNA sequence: TGTGCCAGCGGACAGGGGATGGGGAGCAATCAGCCCCAGCATTTT. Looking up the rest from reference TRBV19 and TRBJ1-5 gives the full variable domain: DGGITQSPKYLFRKEGQNVTLSCEQNLNHDAMYWYRQDPGQGLRLIYYSQIVNDFQKGDIAEGYSVSREKKESFPLTVTSAQKNPTAFYLCASGQGMGSNQPQHFGDGTRLSIL.

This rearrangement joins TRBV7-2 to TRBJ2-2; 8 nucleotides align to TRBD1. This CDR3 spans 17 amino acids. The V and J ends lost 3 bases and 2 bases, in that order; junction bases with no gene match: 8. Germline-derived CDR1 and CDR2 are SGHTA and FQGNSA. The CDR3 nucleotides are TGTGCCAGCAGCTTGGGACAGGCGTGGGTAAACACCGGGGAGCTGTTTTTT. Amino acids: CASSLGQAWVNTGELFF.

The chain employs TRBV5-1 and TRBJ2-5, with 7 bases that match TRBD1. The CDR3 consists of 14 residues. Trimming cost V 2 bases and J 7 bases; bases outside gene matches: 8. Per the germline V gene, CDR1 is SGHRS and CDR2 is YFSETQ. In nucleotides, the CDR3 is TGCGCCAGCAGCTTAGGGGGCATCGAGGGGACCCAGTACTTC. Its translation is CASSLGGIEGTQYF.

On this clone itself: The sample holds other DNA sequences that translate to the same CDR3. DNA of the CDR3: TGTGCCAGCAGCTTACTGCGAAACACTGAAGCTTTCTTT. This codes for CASSLLRNTEAFF. The chain uses TRBV11-2 and TRBJ1-1; D is unclear. Germline V gene data show CDR1 as SGHAT and CDR2 as FQNNGV. There are 13 residues in the CDR3. V shed 2 bases and J shed 2 bases, with 6 bases lying between them.

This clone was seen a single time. The CDR3 DNA reads as TGTGCCAGCAGCTGGGGGAGCGGGGCAAGCTCCTACAATGAGCAGTTCTTC. Translating it yields CASSWGSGASSYNEQFF. The chain employs TRBV2 and TRBJ2-1; TRBD2 matches at 7 bases. Germline V CDR1 and CDR2: SNHLY, FYNNEI. This CDR3 has 17 amino acids. V lost 6 bases and J lost 0; bases outside the gene matches: 11.

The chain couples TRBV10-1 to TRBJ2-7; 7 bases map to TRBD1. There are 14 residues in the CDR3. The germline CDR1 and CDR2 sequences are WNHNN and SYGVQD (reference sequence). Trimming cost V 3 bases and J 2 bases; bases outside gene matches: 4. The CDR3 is CASSDPGQPYEQYF. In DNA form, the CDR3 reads TGCGCCAGCAGTGACCCGGGACAGCCCTACGAGCAGTACTTC.

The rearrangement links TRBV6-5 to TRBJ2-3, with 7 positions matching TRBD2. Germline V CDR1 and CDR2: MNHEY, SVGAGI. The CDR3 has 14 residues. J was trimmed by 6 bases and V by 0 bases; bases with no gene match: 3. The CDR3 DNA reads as TGTGCCAGCAGTTACTCGGGGGGAGGGGATACGCAGTATTTT. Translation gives CASSYSGGGDTQYF.

The CDR3 reads CASSGGTDLEQYF. The CDR3, as DNA: TGTGCCAGCAGCGGCGGGACAGATCTCGAGCAGTACTTC. The chain employs TRBV5-4 and TRBJ2-7, with D tentatively TRBD1 (7 bases). Germline CDR1 is SGHNT and CDR2 is YYREEE (reference sequence). V was shortened by 4 bases and J by 6 bases, with 14 bases between the two germline ends. This CDR3 has 13 residues.

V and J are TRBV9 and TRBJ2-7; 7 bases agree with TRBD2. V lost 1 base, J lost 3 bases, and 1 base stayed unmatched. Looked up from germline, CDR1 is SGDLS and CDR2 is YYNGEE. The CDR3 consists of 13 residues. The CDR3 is CASSVSGDYEQYF. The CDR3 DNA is TGTGCCAGCAGCGTAAGCGGGGACTACGAGCAGTACTTC.

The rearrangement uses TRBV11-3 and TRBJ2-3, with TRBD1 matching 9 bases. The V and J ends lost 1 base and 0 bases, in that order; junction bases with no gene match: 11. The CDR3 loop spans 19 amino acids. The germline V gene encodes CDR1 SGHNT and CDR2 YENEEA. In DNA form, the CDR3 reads TGTGCCAGCAGCTTAGGTCACACAGGACAGGGGACTAGCACAGATACGCAGTATTTT. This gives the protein CASSLGHTGQGTSTDTQYF.

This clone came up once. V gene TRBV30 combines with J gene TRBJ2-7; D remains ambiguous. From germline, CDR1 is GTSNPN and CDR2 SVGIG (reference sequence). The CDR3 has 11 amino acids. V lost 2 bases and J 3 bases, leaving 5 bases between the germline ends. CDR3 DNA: TGTGCCTGGAGTATCAGCTACGAGCAGTACTTC. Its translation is CAWSISYEQYF.

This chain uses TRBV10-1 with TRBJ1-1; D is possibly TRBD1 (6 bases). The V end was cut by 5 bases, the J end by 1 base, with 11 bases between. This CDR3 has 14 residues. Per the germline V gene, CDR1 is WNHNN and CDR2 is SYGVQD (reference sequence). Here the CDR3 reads CASSLDSENTEAFF. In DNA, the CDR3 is TGCGCCAGCAGTTTGGACAGCGAGAACACTGAAGCTTTCTTT.

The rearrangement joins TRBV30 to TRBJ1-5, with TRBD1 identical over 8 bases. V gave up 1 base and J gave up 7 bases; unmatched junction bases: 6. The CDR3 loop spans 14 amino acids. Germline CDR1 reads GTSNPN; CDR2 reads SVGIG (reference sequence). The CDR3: CAWSGDRGVQPQHF. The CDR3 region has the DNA TGTGCCTGGAGTGGCGACAGGGGAGTGCAGCCCCAGCATTTT.

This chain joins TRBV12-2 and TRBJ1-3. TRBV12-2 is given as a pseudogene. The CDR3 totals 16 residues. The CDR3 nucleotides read TGTGCAAGTCGCTTAGTCTTCCCGTATCCTGGAAACACCATATATTTT. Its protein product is CASRLVFPYPGNTIYF.